This T cell receptor beta chain was identified during a study of T cells in Graves' hyperthyroidism and ophthalmopathy. Trimming took 6 bases from V and 8 from J, leaving 13 bases between them. Germline V gene lookup returns CDR1 MGHDK and CDR2 SYGVNS. This CDR3 is built from 13 residues. Regions amplified from RNA transcripts were the TCR beta CDR3 regions. HTBI primers were used for first-round RT-PCR of the TCR CDR3. MiXCR was run by TCRdb on the multiplex PCR reads, yielding one entry per CDR3 protein. The data hold 800,000 or so distinct CDR3 sequences, with about 38% observed a single time. This clonotype was sampled from a young man with Graves' hyperthyroidism. Sequencing input: blood. The genes are TRBV25-1 and TRBJ1-4; D gene unclear. The CDR3 reads CASSLAALEKLFF. CDR3 nucleotides: TGTGCCAGCAGCTTGGCAGCGCTAGAAAAACTGTTTTTT.